There are many counts of the clone carrying this TCR beta chain. The antigen is not known. The data were taken from a study of T-cell reconstitution after alpha-beta-depleted transplantation in children. Germline V gene sequence: CDR1 SGHRS, CDR2 YFSETQ. The CDR3 contains 16 residues. V was trimmed by 0 bases and J by 3 bases, leaving 14 bases between them. Findings and caveats of the study: Several hundred expanded graft clones reportedly gave rise to the alpha-beta T cells present about two months after transplant.

The TCRbeta library incorporated unique molecular identifiers. TCRdb processed the PCR reads anew with MiXCR; each CDR3 protein has one entry. The sample yields approximately 800,000 distinct CDR3 sequences, around 15% seen once. This chain uses TRBV5-1 with TRBJ2-3; D might be TRBD2 (6 bases). The input for sequencing was PBMCs, mostly from graft donor cells, taken 360 days after TCRalphabeta/CD19-depleted stem cell transplant. This TCR derives from a male patient aged 10-17 years who had a stem cell transplant for acute lymphoblastic leukemia, so the T cells may come from the graft donor. The CDR3 is CASSLAWTGATDTQYF. CDR3 sequence (DNA): TGCGCCAGCAGCTTGGCCTGGACGGGAGCGACAGATACGCAGTATTTT.